This TCR beta chain was sequenced for a study of blood T cells in healthy people across ages. Whole-study results and caveats: Whereas aged donors had fewer naive CD4+ cells, long-lived donors had more of them and higher diversity. Researchers report that TCR beta diversity correlated strongly with naive T cell percentage.

This clonotype was seen repeatedly, ten times or more. The antigen is not known. A sample-barcoded 5' primer and a J-beta primer mix were used in a second PCR of roughly 7 to 12 cycles. TCRdb ran MiXCR on the 5' RACE reads and lists one entry per CDR3 protein. The sample has more than 900,000 distinct CDR3 sequences, roughly 29% seen once. Germline loops: CDR1 KGHDR, CDR2 SFDVKD. Trimming stripped 3 bases from V and 2 bases from J, with 6 bases between. There are 13 residues in the CDR3. For every donor, a draw yielded around 10 milliliters of peripheral blood. The data also belong to a second study, concerning T cells of mothers and their children. From that paper: Each mother yielded more than 9 million TCR beta CDR3 reads. Each child yielded 2.5 million to 3 million reads.

V gene TRBV24-1 combines with J gene TRBJ1-2; D remains unclear. The sequenced sample consisted of blood. The receptor comes from a woman aged 40-49 years in good health. As DNA, the CDR3 is TGTGCCACCAGTGATGGGCAGAACTATGGCTACACCTTC. Protein product: CATSDGQNYGYTF.